This T cell receptor beta chain was obtained from a study of blood T cell repertoires in COVID-19. The data were produced by immunoSEQ multiplex PCR, yet TCRdb's version contains in-frame clones alone and is incomplete. The data contain under 300,000 clones, roughly 81% of them singletons. Trimming stripped 3 bases from V and 1 base from J, with 9 bases between. The V gene's germline CDR1 is SEHNR and CDR2 FQNEAQ (reference sequence). This CDR3 is built from 14 residues. Sample: peripheral blood. This receptor was taken from a man aged 50 to 60 with acute or convalescent COVID-19. The chain employs TRBV7-9 and TRBJ1-1; TRBD1 is a possible D gene (6 bases). The CDR3 loop reads CASSFGQPNTEAFF. The CDR3 nucleotides are TGTGCCAGCAGCTTCGGACAGCCGAACACTGAAGCTTTCTTT.